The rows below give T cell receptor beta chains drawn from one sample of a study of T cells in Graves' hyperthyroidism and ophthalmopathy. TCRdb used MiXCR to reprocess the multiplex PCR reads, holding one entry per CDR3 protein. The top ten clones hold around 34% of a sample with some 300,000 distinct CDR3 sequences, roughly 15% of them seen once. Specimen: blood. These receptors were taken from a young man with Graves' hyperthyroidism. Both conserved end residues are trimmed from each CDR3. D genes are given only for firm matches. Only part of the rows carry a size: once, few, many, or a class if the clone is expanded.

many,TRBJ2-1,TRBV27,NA,ASSLSVAYNEQF
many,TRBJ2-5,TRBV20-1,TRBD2,SARVMLGLAEETQY
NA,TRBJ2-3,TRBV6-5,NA,ASSYAGLTDTQY
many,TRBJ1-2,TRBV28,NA,ASSGDLPAYT
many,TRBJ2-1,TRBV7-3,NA,ASSLYLDSYNEQF
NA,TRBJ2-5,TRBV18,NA,ASSPPSGKGETQY
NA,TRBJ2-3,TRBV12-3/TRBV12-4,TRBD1,ASSLGTGFHSTDTQY
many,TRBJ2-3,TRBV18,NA,ASSRPQGDTQY
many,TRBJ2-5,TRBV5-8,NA,ASRPDSGETQY
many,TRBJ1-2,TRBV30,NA,AWEEDRFGGYT
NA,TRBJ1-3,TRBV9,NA,ASSGTNSGNTIY
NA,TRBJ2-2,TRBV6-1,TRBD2,ASKKGTRSFAGELF
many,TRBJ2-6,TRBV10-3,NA,AISAGANVLT
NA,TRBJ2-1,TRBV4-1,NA,ASSQDQGPNNEQF
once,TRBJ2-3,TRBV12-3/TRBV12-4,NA,ASNSGSGASTDTQY
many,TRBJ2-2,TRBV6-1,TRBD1,ASKRWTGDSPDRNGELF
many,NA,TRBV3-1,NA,ASSPQDRGAF
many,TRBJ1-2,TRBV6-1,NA,ASRAVSGKYDGYT
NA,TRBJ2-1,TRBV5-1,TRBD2,ASTPGTSGDKQF
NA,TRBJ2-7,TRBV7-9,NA,ASSLSGYEQC
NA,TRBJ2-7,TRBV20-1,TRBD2,SASLTGGPYEQY
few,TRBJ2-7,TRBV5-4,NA,ASNRRDKTYEQY
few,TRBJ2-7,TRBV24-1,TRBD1,ATGQGSEQY
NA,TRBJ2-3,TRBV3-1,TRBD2,ASSPSEVAGGGDTQY
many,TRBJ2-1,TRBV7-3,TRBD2,ASSLEAGGLNEQF
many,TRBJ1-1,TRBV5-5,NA,ASSRDFLNTEAF
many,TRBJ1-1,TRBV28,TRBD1,ASSSTGQGIAPEAF
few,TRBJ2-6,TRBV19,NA,ASSITRIQAPRSLSGANVLT
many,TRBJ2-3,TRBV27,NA,ASSLDSGTDTQY
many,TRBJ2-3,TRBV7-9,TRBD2,ASSFGGRKTDTQY
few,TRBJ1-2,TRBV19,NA,ASSIGSPGDYGYT
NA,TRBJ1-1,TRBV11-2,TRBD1,ASSSNRGRNEAF
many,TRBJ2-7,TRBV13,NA,ASSPGRSEAYEQY
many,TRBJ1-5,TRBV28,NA,ASSRDLQEPQH
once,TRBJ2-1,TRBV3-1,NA,ASSQVDVAESNDQF
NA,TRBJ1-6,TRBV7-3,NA,ASSLNTASPLH
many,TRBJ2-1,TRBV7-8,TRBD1,ATRTGVEEYDEQF
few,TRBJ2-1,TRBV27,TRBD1,ASSPGGRQF
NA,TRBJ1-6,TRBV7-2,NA,ASSPYSNSPLH
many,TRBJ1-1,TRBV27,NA,ASSRPGQMNTEAF
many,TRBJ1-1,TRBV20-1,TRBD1,SARVLRGQLNTEAF
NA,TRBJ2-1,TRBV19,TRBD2,ASRTLAGRNEQF
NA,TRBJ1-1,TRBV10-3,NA,AIAARGMNTEAF
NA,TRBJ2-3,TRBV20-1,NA,SASHRSTDTQY
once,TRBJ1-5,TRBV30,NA,AWSGGTPNQPQH
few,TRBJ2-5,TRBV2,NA,ASKGFGETQY
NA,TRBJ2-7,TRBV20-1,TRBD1,SAEDRGGEQY
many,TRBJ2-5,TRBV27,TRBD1,ASSAQGEYGETQY
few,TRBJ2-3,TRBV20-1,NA,SARFMLVQDTQY
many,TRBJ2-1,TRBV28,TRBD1,ASSLPLGTAYNEQF
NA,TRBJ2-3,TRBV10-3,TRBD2,AITQHGGVGDTQY
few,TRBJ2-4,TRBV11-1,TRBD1,ASSLSTGGNIQY
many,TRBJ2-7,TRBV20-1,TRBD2,SARDSLAGGSEQY
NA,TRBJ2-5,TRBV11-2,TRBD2,ASSRLGGGPQETQY
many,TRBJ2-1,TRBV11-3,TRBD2,ASSRDSGRADEQF
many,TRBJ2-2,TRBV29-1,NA,SVGRENGELF
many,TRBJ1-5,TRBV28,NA,ASSFGQGYQPQH
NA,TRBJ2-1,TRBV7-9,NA,ASSLGYTEGF
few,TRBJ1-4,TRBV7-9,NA,ASSLDGSPMQATNEKLF
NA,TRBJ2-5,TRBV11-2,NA,ASSVRDNQETQY